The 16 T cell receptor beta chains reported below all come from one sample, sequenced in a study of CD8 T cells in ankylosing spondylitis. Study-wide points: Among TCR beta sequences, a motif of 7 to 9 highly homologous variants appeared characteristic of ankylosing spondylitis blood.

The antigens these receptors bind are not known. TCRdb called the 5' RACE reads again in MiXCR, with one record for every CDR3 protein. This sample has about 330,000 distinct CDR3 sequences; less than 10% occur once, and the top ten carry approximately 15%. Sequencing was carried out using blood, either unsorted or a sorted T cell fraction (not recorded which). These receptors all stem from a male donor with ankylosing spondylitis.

In nucleotides, the CDR3 is TGCAGTGCTAGGAGGACAGGTGGCGAGCAGTACTTC. It encodes CSARRTGGEQYF. This chain connects TRBV20-1 to TRBJ2-7; TRBD1 matches at 7 bases. The CDR3 covers 12 residues. CDR1 is DFQATT, CDR2 SNEGSKA, per germline (reference sequence). V lost 3 bases, J lost 6 bases, and 5 bases stayed unmatched.

CDR3 loop: CASSLRAVPYEQYF. DNA for the CDR3: TGTGCCAGCAGTTTGCGCGCCGTTCCCTACGAGCAGTACTTC. The gene calls are TRBV27 and TRBJ2-7; no reliable D call. The ends were cut back, 3 bases at V and 2 bases at J, with 11 bases in the middle. Per germline, CDR1 MNHEY and CDR2 SMNVEV (reference sequence). There are 14 residues in the CDR3.

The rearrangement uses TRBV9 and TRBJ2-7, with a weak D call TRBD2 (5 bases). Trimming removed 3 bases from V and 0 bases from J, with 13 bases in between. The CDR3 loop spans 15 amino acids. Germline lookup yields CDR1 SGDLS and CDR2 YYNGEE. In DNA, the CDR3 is TGTGCCAGCAGCGCGTCAGGAGGTCACTCCTACGAGCAGTACTTC. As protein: CASSASGGHSYEQYF.

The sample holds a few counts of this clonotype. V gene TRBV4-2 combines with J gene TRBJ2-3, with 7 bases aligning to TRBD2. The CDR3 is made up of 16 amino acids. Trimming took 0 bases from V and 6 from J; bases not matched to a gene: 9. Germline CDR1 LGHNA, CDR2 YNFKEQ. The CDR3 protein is CASSQDLGTTLDTQYF. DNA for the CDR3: TGTGCCAGCAGCCAAGATCTAGGGACTACCCTCGATACGCAGTATTTT.

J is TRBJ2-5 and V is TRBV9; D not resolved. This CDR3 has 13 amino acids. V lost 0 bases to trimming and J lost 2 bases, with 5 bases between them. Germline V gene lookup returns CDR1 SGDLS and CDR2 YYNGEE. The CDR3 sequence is CASSVGGQETQYF. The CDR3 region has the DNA TGTGCCAGCAGCGTAGGAGGTCAAGAGACCCAGTACTTC.

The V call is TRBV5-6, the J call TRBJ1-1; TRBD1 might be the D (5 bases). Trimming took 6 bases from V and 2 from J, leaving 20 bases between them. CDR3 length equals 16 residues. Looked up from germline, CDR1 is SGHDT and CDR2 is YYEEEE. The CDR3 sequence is CASTTRRGGFNTEAFF. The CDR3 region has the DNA TGTGCCAGCACTACCCGACGTGGGGGTTTCAACACTGAAGCTTTCTTT.

CDR3 sequence: CASSKIQGSSYEQYF. The CDR3 DNA reads as TGTGCCAGCAGCAAAATTCAGGGCAGTTCCTACGAGCAGTACTTC. The chain is built from TRBV21-1 and TRBJ2-7; no check of the table's D call, TRBD1, against the DNA was made. TRBV21-1 is flagged as a pseudogene. The CDR3 runs to 15 residues.

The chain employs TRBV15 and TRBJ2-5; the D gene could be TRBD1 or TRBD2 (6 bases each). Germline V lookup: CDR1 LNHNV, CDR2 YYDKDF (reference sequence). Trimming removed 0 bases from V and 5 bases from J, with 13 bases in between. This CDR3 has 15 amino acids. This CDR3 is CATSRDGGQGETQYF. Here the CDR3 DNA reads TGTGCCACCAGCAGAGACGGGGGCCAGGGTGAGACCCAGTACTTC.

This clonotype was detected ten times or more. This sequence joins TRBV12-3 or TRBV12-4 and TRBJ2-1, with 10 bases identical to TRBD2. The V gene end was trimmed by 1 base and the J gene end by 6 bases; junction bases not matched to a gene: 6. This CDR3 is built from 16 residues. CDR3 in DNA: TGTGCCAGCAGTTTAGGGCTAGCGGGAGTCTCCAATGAGCAGTTCTTC. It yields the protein CASSLGLAGVSNEQFF.

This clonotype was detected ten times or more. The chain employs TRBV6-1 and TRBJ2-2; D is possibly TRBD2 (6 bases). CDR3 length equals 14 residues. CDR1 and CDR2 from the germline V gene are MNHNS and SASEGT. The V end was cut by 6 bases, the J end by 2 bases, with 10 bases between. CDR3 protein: CASRPGTNTGELFF. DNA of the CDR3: TGTGCCAGCAGACCGGGGACTAACACCGGGGAGCTGTTTTTT.

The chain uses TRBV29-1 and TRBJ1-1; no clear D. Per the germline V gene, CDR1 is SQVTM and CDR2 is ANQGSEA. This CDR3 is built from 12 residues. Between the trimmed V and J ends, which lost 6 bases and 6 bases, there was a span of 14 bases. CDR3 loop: CSVTRGGSEAFF. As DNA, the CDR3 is TGCAGCGTGACACGGGGAGGGTCTGAAGCTTTCTTT.

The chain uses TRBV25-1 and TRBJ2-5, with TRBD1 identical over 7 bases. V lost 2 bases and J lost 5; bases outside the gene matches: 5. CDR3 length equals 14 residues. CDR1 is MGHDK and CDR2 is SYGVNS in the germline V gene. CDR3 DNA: TGTGCCAGCAGTGAACTGGACAGGCGTGAGACCCAGTACTTC. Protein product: CASSELDRRETQYF.

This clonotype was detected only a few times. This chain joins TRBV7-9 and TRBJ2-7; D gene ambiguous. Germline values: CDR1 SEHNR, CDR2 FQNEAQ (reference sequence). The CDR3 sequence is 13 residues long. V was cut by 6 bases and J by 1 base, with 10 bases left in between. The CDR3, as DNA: TGTGCCAGCAGAGTAGCAGGTTCCTACGAGCAGTACTTC. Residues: CASRVAGSYEQYF.

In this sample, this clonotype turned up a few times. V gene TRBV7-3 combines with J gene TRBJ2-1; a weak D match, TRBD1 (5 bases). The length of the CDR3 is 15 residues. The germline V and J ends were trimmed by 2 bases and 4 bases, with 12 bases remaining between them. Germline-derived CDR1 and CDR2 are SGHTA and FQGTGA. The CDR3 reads CASSLQQEGYNEQFF. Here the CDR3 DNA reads TGTGCCAGCAGCTTACAACAGGAAGGTTACAATGAGCAGTTCTTC.

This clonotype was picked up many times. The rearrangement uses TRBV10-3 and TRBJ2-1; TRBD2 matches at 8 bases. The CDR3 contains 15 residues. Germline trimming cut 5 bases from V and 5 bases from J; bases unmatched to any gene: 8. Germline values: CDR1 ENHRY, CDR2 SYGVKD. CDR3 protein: CAISPQGLANNEQFF. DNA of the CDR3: TGTGCCATCAGTCCCCAAGGACTAGCCAACAATGAGCAGTTCTTC.

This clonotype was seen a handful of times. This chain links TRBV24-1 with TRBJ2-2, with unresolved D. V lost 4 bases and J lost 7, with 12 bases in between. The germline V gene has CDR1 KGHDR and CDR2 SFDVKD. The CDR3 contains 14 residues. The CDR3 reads CATSEGRTGGELFF. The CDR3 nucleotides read TGTGCCACCAGTGAAGGACGGACGGGCGGGGAGCTGTTTTTT.